This is a list of T cell receptor beta chains from one sample in a study of cytomegalovirus exposure and HLA in healthy donors. Sequencing was performed with immunoSEQ multiplex PCR; in TCRdb, only in-frame clones are kept and a portion is missing. The sample includes some 210,000 clones, over 75% of them seen just once. The sample comprised PBMCs. The receptors originated from a woman between 45 and 65 years old in good health and CMV-seropositive. Both conserved end residues are part of each CDR3. A D gene is named only where the DNA matches it firmly. Rows may omit the clone size; those that give it use once, few, many or a size class.

d_call: TRBD1
v_call: TRBV6-5
clone_size: once
j_call: TRBJ1-2
cdr3_nt: TGTGCCAGCAGTTACGTAGGGACAGGGTTAATTGGGGGCTACACCTTC
cdr3_aa: CASSYVGTGLIGGYTF

d_call: TRBD1
v_call: TRBV10-1
clone_size: -
j_call: TRBJ1-1
cdr3_nt: TGCGCCAGCAGTGAGTCTACAGGGGGTTCTGAAGCTTTCTTT
cdr3_aa: CASSESTGGSEAFF

d_call: -
v_call: TRBV5-8
clone_size: -
j_call: TRBJ2-7
cdr3_nt: TGTGCCAGCAGCTTTGGCCAAAGGAGCTCCTACGAGCAGTACTTC
cdr3_aa: CASSFGQRSSYEQYF

d_call: -
v_call: TRBV19
clone_size: -
j_call: TRBJ2-7
cdr3_nt: TGTGCCAGTAGTTCTAAACCTAGCGCCCTTTCCTACGAGCAGTACTTC
cdr3_aa: CASSSKPSALSYEQYF

d_call: TRBD1
v_call: TRBV28
clone_size: once
j_call: TRBJ1-1
cdr3_nt: TGTGCCAGCACCGTGGGACAGACAGCTGAAGCTTTCTTT
cdr3_aa: CASTVGQTAEAFF

d_call: TRBD1
v_call: TRBV7-9
clone_size: -
j_call: TRBJ1-2
cdr3_nt: TGTGCCAGCAGCCGGACAGGGTATGGCTACACCTTC
cdr3_aa: CASSRTGYGYTF

d_call: -
v_call: TRBV9
clone_size: -
j_call: TRBJ2-2
cdr3_nt: TGTGCCAGCAGCGTAGGAGGGCCGAACGGGGAGCTGTTTTTT
cdr3_aa: CASSVGGPNGELFF

d_call: -
v_call: TRBV10-3
clone_size: -
j_call: TRBJ1-1
cdr3_nt: TGTGCCATCAGTCACTCGGGATATTCGCGGACTGAAGCTTTCTTT
cdr3_aa: CAISHSGYSRTEAFF

d_call: -
v_call: TRBV5-1
clone_size: -
j_call: TRBJ2-1
cdr3_nt: TGCGCCAGCAGCTTGGGTACAGCTAACTACAATGAGCAGTTCTTC
cdr3_aa: CASSLGTANYNEQFF

d_call: -
v_call: TRBV30
clone_size: -
j_call: TRBJ2-3
cdr3_nt: TGTGCCTGGAGTGTACTCGGTAGCGGAGGAGATACGCAGTATTTT
cdr3_aa: CAWSVLGSGGDTQYF